These 24 T cell receptor beta chains were all obtained from the same sample, sequenced in a study of T cell responses to AZD1222 COVID-19 vaccine. Using immunoSEQ multiplex PCR, the repertoire was profiled, and TCRdb retains in-frame clones only, with some absent. Of 150,000 to 200,000 clones listed, about 90% are singletons. The source was peripheral blood, collected 28 days after the second dose of the MenACWY control vaccine. All receptors derive from an adult who received the MenACWY meningococcal vaccine as a control.

This clone turned up a few times. The V call is TRBV6-5, the J call TRBJ1-5; 8 bases align to TRBD1. This CDR3 is 13 amino acids long. CDR1 and CDR2 from the germline V gene are MNHEY and SVGAGI. The V gene end was trimmed by 11 bases and the J gene end by 4 bases; junction bases not matched to a gene: 7. In nucleotides, the CDR3 is TGTGCCCTAGGGCGACAGGGGAATCAGCCCCAGCATTTT. Translated: CALGRQGNQPQHF.

The chain recombines TRBV7-8 with TRBJ2-1; D is undetermined. This CDR3 region has 13 residues. The germline gives CDR1 SGHVS, CDR2 FQNEAQ. The V and J ends lost 5 bases and 5 bases respectively, with 10 bases between them. The CDR3 DNA follows: TGTGCCAGCAGCCCACGTAGGGACAATGAGCAGTTCTTC. It is translated as CASSPRRDNEQFF.

The chain couples TRBV2 to TRBJ1-1; no clear D. Trimming cost V 8 bases and J 1 base, with 11 bases left between them. CDR3 size: 13 residues. Germline V gives CDR1 SNHLY, CDR2 FYNNEI. The CDR3 is CASLGTANTEAFF. The CDR3 coding sequence is TGTGCCAGCCTGGGTACAGCGAACACTGAAGCTTTCTTT.

The J gene is TRBJ2-1, the V gene TRBV6-5, with 11 bases that match TRBD2. The germline gives CDR1 MNHEY, CDR2 SVGAGI. V shed 6 bases, J shed 7 bases, and the junction held 8 bases outside the gene matches. The length of the CDR3 is 15 residues. The CDR3 DNA reads as TGTGCCAGCAGGCTACTAGCGGGAGTTAGTAATGAGCAGTTCTTC. Protein product: CASRLLAGVSNEQFF.

The chain uses TRBV10-1 and TRBJ2-7; D not certain. V lost 6 bases to trimming and J lost 4 bases, with 16 bases between them. Looked up from germline, CDR1 is WNHNN and CDR2 is SYGVQD (reference sequence). The CDR3 length is 14 residues. CDR3 bases: TGCGCCAGCAGCTCTCCCCTGGCCCCGTACGAGCAGTACTTC. This encodes CASSSPLAPYEQYF.

With regard to this clone: Other DNA sequences from this sample encode an identical CDR3 as well. The rearrangement links TRBV12-3 or TRBV12-4 to TRBJ1-1; the D is unclear. The CDR3 has 13 residues. Trimming cost V 3 bases and J 3 bases, with 8 bases left between them. The CDR3 here is CASSLAGDTEAFF. In nucleotides, the CDR3 is TGTGCCAGCAGTTTGGCCGGGGACACTGAAGCTTTCTTT.

V is TRBV10-2 and J is TRBJ2-7; 8 nucleotides match TRBD2. This CDR3 is built from 15 residues. The germline CDR1 and CDR2 sequences are WSHSY and SAAADI. V shed 4 bases, J shed 1 base, and the junction held 6 bases outside the gene matches. The DNA for the CDR3 is TGCGCCAGCAGTGTCCGACGGGAGGGGTCCTACGAGCAGTACTTC. Translating gives CASSVRREGSYEQYF.

J is TRBJ1-1 and V is TRBV30; a weak D match, TRBD1 (5 bases). Trimming cost V 2 bases and J 6 bases, with 10 bases left between them. Germline-derived CDR1 and CDR2 are GTSNPN and SVGIG (reference sequence). This CDR3 region has 12 residues. The CDR3 reads CAWSLGTAEAFF. The DNA for the CDR3 is TGTGCCTGGAGTCTCGGGACGGCTGAAGCTTTCTTT. The whole variable domain, remainder taken from reference TRBV30 and TRBJ1-1, is SQTIHQWPATLVQPVGSPLSLECTVEGTSNPNLYWYRQAAGRGLQLLFYSVGIGQISSEVPQNLSASRPQDRQFILSSKKLLLSDSGFYLCAWSLGTAEAFFGQGTRLTVV.

This chain links TRBV5-4 with TRBJ1-2; D not certain. V was cut by 4 bases and J by 4 bases, with 17 bases left in between. The length of the CDR3 is 15 residues. CDR1 is SGHNT, CDR2 YYREEE, per germline (reference sequence). CDR3 DNA sequence: TGTGCCAGCAGCCTTAAACCGAGTAAAGGCTATGGCTACACCTTC. Translating gives CASSLKPSKGYGYTF.

The rearrangement links TRBV19 to TRBJ1-2; D is undetermined. CDR1 and CDR2 (germline): LNHDA, SQIVND (reference sequence). V was cut by 11 bases and J by 8 bases, with 6 bases left in between. The CDR3 has 8 residues. CDR3 region: CAERGYTF. The CDR3 DNA sequence: TGTGCCGAACGGGGCTACACCTTC.

The chain joins TRBV28 to TRBJ1-5; tentative D call: TRBD1 (5 bases). There are 14 residues in the CDR3. V lost 6 bases and J 0 bases, leaving 9 bases between the germline ends. Germline values: CDR1 MDHEN, CDR2 SYDVKM. CDR3 nucleotide sequence: TGTGCCAGCAGCCCCGACAGTAGCAATCAGCCCCAGCATTTT. Its translation is CASSPDSSNQPQHF.

This chain connects TRBV20-1 to TRBJ2-7; 9 nucleotides agree with TRBD2. Germline CDR1 DFQATT, CDR2 SNEGSKA (reference sequence). There are 14 residues in the CDR3. The J segment lost 1 base and the V segment lost 3 bases, leaving 4 bases of the junction unmatched. The CDR3 coding sequence is TGCAGTGCTAGTAGGCGGGAGGGGTCCTACGAGCAGTACTTC. Amino acid sequence: CSASRREGSYEQYF.

This chain joins TRBV28 and TRBJ2-1; D possibly corresponds to TRBD2 (6 bases). The CDR3 extends over 13 amino acids. Trimming took 5 bases from V and 13 from J, leaving 18 bases between them. CDR1 MDHEN and CDR2 SYDVKM come from the germline V gene. As DNA, the CDR3 is TGTGCCAGCAGTCCCGGCGGTCAGCGGGTCCAGTTCTTC. Translating it yields CASSPGGQRVQFF. Using reference TRBV28 and TRBJ2-1 for the parts outside the CDR3, the full variable domain is DVKVTQSSRYLVKRTGEKVFLECVQDMDHENMFWYRQDPGLGLRLIYFSYDVKMKEKGDIPEGYSVSREKKERFSLILESASTNQTSMYLCASSPGGQRVQFFGPGTRLTVL.

This chain uses TRBV4-3 with TRBJ2-2; D remains ambiguous. The V and J ends lost 6 bases and 4 bases respectively, with 15 bases between them. CDR1 is LGHNA, CDR2 YSLEER, per germline. The length of the CDR3 is 15 residues. DNA for the CDR3: TGCGCCAGCAGGTCCACGTTAGCCCCCACCGGGGAGCTGTTTTTT. Its protein is CASRSTLAPTGELFF.

The chain links TRBV28 to TRBJ1-2; TRBD1 might be the D (5 bases). V was pared by 6 bases and J by 5 bases, with 13 bases between. CDR1 and CDR2 from the germline V gene are MDHEN and SYDVKM. The CDR3 runs 13 residues. The CDR3 is CASRRGLLYGYTF. DNA for the CDR3: TGTGCCAGCAGGAGGGGTCTACTATATGGCTACACCTTC.

The chain employs TRBV30 and TRBJ2-2; D call uncertain. CDR1 GTSNPN and CDR2 SVGIG come from the germline V gene (reference sequence). Trimming removed 0 bases at V and 4 bases at J, with 12 bases between. There are 15 residues in the CDR3. The CDR3 reads CAWSVVPDSTGELFF. The CDR3 nucleotides read TGTGCCTGGAGTGTAGTCCCCGATAGCACCGGGGAGCTGTTTTTT.

The chain carries TRBV19 and TRBJ1-2; D gene ambiguous. The CDR3 totals 13 residues. Trimming stripped 2 bases from V and 4 bases from J, with 8 bases between. The germline gives CDR1 LNHDA, CDR2 SQIVND (reference sequence). The chain's CDR3 is CASSIYGRYGYTF. The CDR3 DNA reads as TGTGCCAGTAGTATATACGGACGCTATGGCTACACCTTC. Supplemented by reference TRBV19 and TRBJ1-2, the full variable domain reads DGGITQSPKYLFRKEGQNVTLSCEQNLNHDAMYWYRQDPGQGLRLIYYSQIVNDFQKGDIAEGYSVSREKKESFPLTVTSAQKNPTAFYLCASSIYGRYGYTFGSGTRLTVV.

The chain links TRBV5-1 to TRBJ1-3; perhaps TRBD1 as D (5 bases). The CDR3 is made up of 15 amino acids. V was clipped by 1 base and J by 0 bases, with 8 bases between them. Germline CDR1 SGHRS, CDR2 YFSETQ. This chain's CDR3 is CASSLWGNSGNTIYF. In DNA, the CDR3 is TGCGCCAGCAGCTTGTGGGGCAACTCTGGAAACACCATATATTTT.

The chain carries TRBV11-1 and TRBJ2-6; D possibly corresponds to TRBD1 (5 bases). CDR3 size: 14 residues. CDR1 and CDR2 (germline): SGHAT, FQDESV (reference sequence). The germline V and J ends were trimmed by 7 bases and 0 bases, with 7 bases remaining between them. The CDR3 protein is CASTRVSGANVLTF. In nucleotides, the CDR3 is TGTGCCAGCACCAGGGTCTCTGGGGCCAACGTCCTGACTTTC.

V and J are TRBV19 and TRBJ2-1; 8 nucleotides match TRBD2. The V segment lost 0 bases and the J segment 6 bases; nucleotides outside the gene matches: 10. Germline CDR1 is LNHDA and CDR2 is SQIVND (reference sequence). The CDR3 spans 17 residues. CDR3 loop: CASSIETGSGTFNEQFF. CDR3 nucleotides: TGTGCCAGTAGTATAGAGACGGGTAGCGGGACCTTCAATGAGCAGTTCTTC.

The chain employs TRBV28 and TRBJ1-5, with a tentative D call TRBD1 (5 bases). Germline CDR1 and CDR2: MDHEN and SYDVKM. The CDR3 extends over 15 amino acids. The V end lost 4 bases, the J end lost 3 bases, and 13 bases lay between the germline ends. The CDR3 loop is CASSSGTENNQPQHF. The CDR3 coding sequence is TGTGCCAGCAGTTCCGGGACGGAAAACAATCAGCCCCAGCATTTT.

This rearrangement joins TRBV5-6 to TRBJ1-4; 7 bases fit TRBD1. The CDR3 length is 18 residues. V lost 4 bases and J lost 3; bases outside the gene matches: 15. The germline CDR1 and CDR2 sequences are SGHDT and YYEEEE. This CDR3 is CASSLTYLTGVPNEKLFF. The CDR3 DNA follows: TGTGCCAGCAGCCTAACTTACTTAACAGGGGTACCTAATGAAAAACTGTTTTTT.

The chain carries TRBV7-2 and TRBJ1-1, with 8 positions matching TRBD1. Losses at the gene ends were 5 bases for V and 2 bases for J; bases not matched to a gene: 4. This CDR3 region has 14 residues. CDR1 and CDR2 from the germline V gene are SGHTA and FQGNSA. The CDR3 is CASSPQGANTEAFF. In nucleotides, the CDR3 is TGTGCCAGCAGCCCGCAGGGGGCCAACACTGAAGCTTTCTTT.

This rearrangement joins TRBV29-1 to TRBJ2-7; 8 nucleotides match TRBD1. Germline lookup yields CDR1 SQVTM and CDR2 ANQGSEA. This CDR3 spans 13 amino acids. With 6 bases clipped from V and 0 bases from J, the junction kept 4 bases outside the gene matches. CDR3 protein: CSVGQASSYEQYF. The CDR3 DNA is TGCAGCGTGGGACAGGCGAGCTCCTACGAGCAGTACTTC.